A single TCR beta chain is shown here with its context. Here immunoSEQ multiplex PCR was the method, and the copy in TCRdb shows in-frame clones only, minus some. The profile shows 150,000 to 160,000 clones, roughly 90% of them singletons. The CDR3 contains 14 residues. Germline values: CDR1 MNHEY, CDR2 SVGAGI. V was trimmed by 0 bases and J by 1 base, leaving 5 bases between them. This entry comes from a study of radiation and T cells in renal cell carcinoma. Time point given: blood 2 weeks post-SBRT. Documented treatment: 15 Gy SBRT to primary tumor, nephrectomy 4 weeks later. The patient's renal cell carcinoma had clear cell pathology.

The V gene is TRBV6-5, the J gene TRBJ2-3; D ambiguous. This receptor was obtained from a woman between 45 and 60 years old with renal cell carcinoma. This sample comprised blood, obtained from a patient whose treatment included radiotherapy and nephrectomy. The CDR3 DNA reads TGTGCCAGCAGTTACTCGAAGGGCACAGATACGCAGTATTTT. Translated, it gives CASSYSKGTDTQYF.